This TCR beta chain was obtained from a study of beta chain features in type 1 diabetes. Study conclusions and caveats: People with Type 1 diabetes carried modestly yet significantly shorter TCRB CDR3s in all four CD4+ subsets.

As for this clone: No antigen is known for it.

CDR1 and CDR2 from the germline V gene are MNHNS and SASEGT. Trimming cost V 10 bases and J 2 bases, with 20 bases left between them. The CDR3 runs 15 residues. The isolated RNA, all of it, was reverse transcribed, so expressed TCRB transcripts were what got sequenced. Method: immunoSEQ multiplex PCR; TCRdb's copy keeps in-frame clones and lacks some. This sample yields 600,000 to 750,000 clones, of which 12% are seen a single time; more than 0.095% belongs to the top ten. The source is a man aged 30 to 39 with type 1 diabetes. Sequenced material: naive CD4+ T cells from blood. The rearrangement links TRBV6-1 to TRBJ2-5, with D possibly TRBD2 on 5 matching bases. CDR3 protein: CATRTLGDHQETQYF. The CDR3 DNA follows: TGTGCCACCAGGACTCTTGGAGACCATCAAGAGACCCAGTACTTC.